These 24 T cell receptor beta chains were sequenced from one sample in a study of blood T cell repertoires in COVID-19. Produced via immunoSEQ multiplex PCR; TCRdb's table is partial and in-frame only. The sample contains under 140,000 clones, around 79% of which appear only once. The specimen sequenced was peripheral blood. The receptors derive from a woman aged 80 or over with active or convalescent COVID-19.

This sequence joins TRBV5-1 and TRBJ1-2; maybe TRBD1 (6 bases). Germline V gives CDR1 SGHRS, CDR2 YFSETQ. There are 12 residues in the CDR3. V lost 4 bases, J lost 8 bases, and 12 bases lay in between. The CDR3 protein is CASSTPDRGYTF. As DNA, the CDR3 is TGCGCCAGCAGCACCCCCGACAGGGGCTACACCTTC.

The chain uses TRBV2 and TRBJ2-7; D uncertain. CDR1 is SNHLY, CDR2 FYNNEI, per germline. CDR3 length equals 13 residues. V lost 3 bases to trimming and J lost 4 bases, with 10 bases between them. CDR3 in amino acids: CASSDPSVYEQYF. Written as DNA, the CDR3 is TGTGCCAGCAGTGACCCCTCGGTGTACGAGCAGTACTTC.

The chain joins TRBV28 to TRBJ2-1, with D maybe TRBD1 (6 bases). The CDR3 consists of 14 residues. Germline lookup yields CDR1 MDHEN and CDR2 SYDVKM. V was cut by 4 bases and J by 2 bases, with 9 bases left in between. The CDR3 loop reads CASSSGDTYNEQFF. CDR3 in DNA: TGTGCCAGCAGTTCCGGGGACACCTACAATGAGCAGTTCTTC.

The rearrangement links TRBV7-6 to TRBJ2-1; 7 bases are a match to TRBD2. The germline CDR1 and CDR2 sequences are SGHVS and FNYEAQ. V was pared by 5 bases and J by 2 bases, with 6 bases of the junction left unmatched. This CDR3 is built from 15 residues. CDR3 DNA: TGTGCCAGCAGCGTTACTAGCGCGGCCTACAATGAGCAGTTCTTC. Encoded protein: CASSVTSAAYNEQFF.

The chain couples TRBV7-2 to TRBJ1-1; perhaps TRBD1 as D (6 bases). V lost 7 bases and J lost 6, with 15 bases in between. This CDR3 has 13 residues. Germline V gene sequence: CDR1 SGHTA, CDR2 FQGNSA. The CDR3 coding sequence is TGTGCCAGCACCATGGACAGATATTCTGAAGCTTTCTTT. Translating it yields CASTMDRYSEAFF.

The rearrangement links TRBV2 to TRBJ2-3; 11 nucleotides agree with TRBD2. Germline CDR1 is SNHLY and CDR2 is FYNNEI. This CDR3 region has 16 residues. J gave up 0 bases and V 7 bases, and 6 bases lay outside the gene matches. CDR3 amino acids: CASNRLAGTSTDTQYF. As DNA, the CDR3 is TGTGCCAGCAACAGACTAGCGGGAACTAGCACAGATACGCAGTATTTT. The full variable domain, rest sourced from reference TRBV2 and TRBJ2-3, is EPEVTQTPSHQVTQMGQEVILRCVPISNHLYFYWYRQILGQKVEFLVSFYNNEISEKSEIFDDQFSVERPDGSNFTLKIRSTKLEDSAMYFCASNRLAGTSTDTQYFGPGTRLTVL.

The rearrangement uses TRBV9 and TRBJ2-1; TRBD2 matches at 10 bases. J was trimmed by 11 bases and V by 4 bases; bases with no gene match: 6. The germline V gene encodes CDR1 SGDLS and CDR2 YYNGEE. The CDR3 is made up of 13 amino acids. CDR3 sequence reads: CASSPPGLAQQFF. The CDR3 DNA reads TGTGCCAGCAGCCCTCCGGGACTAGCGCAGCAGTTCTTC.

The J gene is TRBJ1-2, the V gene TRBV7-2; 8 bases are a match to TRBD1. Trimming cost V 5 bases and J 3 bases; bases outside gene matches: 2. Looked up from germline, CDR1 is SGHTA and CDR2 is FQGNSA. The CDR3 runs 13 residues. The CDR3: CASSPQGDYGYTF. The CDR3 DNA sequence: TGTGCCAGCAGCCCACAGGGGGACTATGGCTACACCTTC.

The chain is built from TRBV9 and TRBJ2-1; TRBD2 matches at 10 bases. The CDR3 has 15 amino acids. CDR1 SGDLS and CDR2 YYNGEE come from the germline V gene. V lost 0 bases, J lost 8 bases, and 5 bases stayed unmatched. CDR3 coding DNA: TGTGCCAGCAGCGTAGCAAGCGGGAGGGTGGATGAGCAGTTCTTC. Translating it yields CASSVASGRVDEQFF.

The genes are TRBV27 and TRBJ1-2, with TRBD1 as a possible D gene (5 bases). V shed 6 bases and J shed 4 bases, with 18 bases lying between them. The CDR3 is 15 amino acids. Germline CDR1 is MNHEY and CDR2 is SMNVEV (reference sequence). CDR3 region: CASRAWGEGGYGYTF. The CDR3 DNA is TGTGCCAGCAGGGCTTGGGGGGAGGGAGGCTATGGCTACACCTTC.

The chain employs TRBV11-2 and TRBJ2-3; D remains unclear. Trimming took off 1 base at V and 0 bases at J, with 11 bases between the two ends. This CDR3 contains 16 residues. Germline CDR1 is SGHAT and CDR2 is FQNNGV. CDR3 sequence reads: CASSLVVGSSTDTQYF. DNA of the CDR3: TGTGCCAGCAGCTTAGTTGTCGGTTCTAGCACAGATACGCAGTATTTT.

The chain joins TRBV6-5 to TRBJ2-1; TRBD2 matches 11 bases. This CDR3 spans 15 amino acids. Germline CDR1 reads MNHEY; CDR2 reads SVGAGI. Germline trimming cut 6 bases from V and 3 bases from J; bases unmatched to any gene: 4. CDR3 DNA sequence: TGTGCCAGCAGGCAAACTAGCGGGGGCTACAATGAGCAGTTCTTC. Its protein product is CASRQTSGGYNEQFF.

This chain connects TRBV24-1 to TRBJ1-4, with a tentative D call TRBD1 (5 bases). CDR3 length equals 15 residues. Trimming cost V 6 bases and J 6 bases, with 16 bases left between them. CDR1 and CDR2 from the germline V gene are KGHDR and SFDVKD. This CDR3 is CATSSGQGRDEKLFF. DNA for the CDR3: TGTGCCACCAGTTCGGGTCAGGGCCGTGATGAAAAACTGTTTTTT.

This clone was counted at least ten times. This chain connects TRBV7-6 to TRBJ2-1; 7 bases are shared with TRBD1. This CDR3 region has 15 residues. V lost 1 base and J lost 9; bases outside the gene matches: 9. The germline V gene has CDR1 SGHVS and CDR2 FNYEAQ. This CDR3 is CASSLVAGGSGEQFF. CDR3 in DNA: TGTGCCAGCAGCTTAGTGGCAGGGGGTTCGGGTGAGCAGTTCTTC.

The chain links TRBV2 to TRBJ2-7, with D perhaps matching TRBD1 (5 bases). This CDR3 has 12 residues. V lost 5 bases and J lost 6, with 11 bases in between. CDR1 and CDR2 from the germline V gene are SNHLY and FYNNEI. CDR3 nucleotides: TGTGCCAGCAGTTTGGACAATTTCGAGCAGTACTTC. It yields the protein CASSLDNFEQYF.

This clone was seen a single time. The chain is built from TRBV30 and TRBJ1-5; D perhaps matches TRBD1 (5 bases). Between the trimmed V and J ends, which lost 2 bases and 5 bases, there was a span of 13 bases. The CDR3 is made up of 14 amino acids. From germline, CDR1 is GTSNPN and CDR2 SVGIG (reference sequence). Written as DNA, the CDR3 is TGTGCCTGGAGTTGGGGCACAGTCGATCAGCCCCAGCATTTT. Translation gives CAWSWGTVDQPQHF.

J is TRBJ2-1 and V is TRBV30; possible D gene TRBD1, 6 bases. Germline CDR1 reads GTSNPN; CDR2 reads SVGIG (reference sequence). V was cut by 2 bases and J by 8 bases, with 16 bases left in between. The CDR3 contains 14 residues. The CDR3 spells CAWSIGQSIYEQFF. The CDR3 DNA sequence: TGTGCCTGGAGTATAGGACAGTCGATCTATGAGCAGTTCTTC.

The chain joins TRBV3-1 (or the pseudogene TRBV3-2) to TRBJ2-3, with 8 nucleotides matching TRBD2. There are 16 residues in the CDR3. The junction had 6 bases not matched to a gene; V was cut back by 0 bases and J by 4 bases. CDR1 and CDR2 from the germline V gene are LGHDT and YNNKEL (reference sequence). CDR3 protein: CASSQDPREEADTQYF. The CDR3 region has the DNA TGTGCCAGCAGCCAAGATCCGCGGGAGGAGGCAGATACGCAGTATTTT.

J is TRBJ2-3 and V is TRBV2, with TRBD2 matching 11 bases. The CDR3 totals 16 residues. Germline assignment: CDR1 SNHLY and CDR2 FYNNEI. Germline trimming cut 3 bases from V and 3 bases from J; bases unmatched to any gene: 5. CDR3 coding DNA: TGTGCCAGCAGTGAGGATAGCGGGAGGGGAACAGATACGCAGTATTTT. It codes for CASSEDSGRGTDTQYF.

The gene calls are TRBV6-5 and TRBJ2-5; 10 bases are shared with TRBD2. V was pared by 4 bases and J by 5 bases, with 7 bases of the junction left unmatched. Germline lookup yields CDR1 MNHEY and CDR2 SVGAGI. The CDR3 runs 15 residues. Here the CDR3 reads CASSSALAGVETQYF. For the CDR3, the DNA is TGTGCCAGCAGTTCCGCTCTAGCGGGAGTGGAGACCCAGTACTTC.

J is TRBJ1-2 and V is TRBV12-3 or TRBV12-4, with 7 bases matching TRBD1. The CDR3 has 12 amino acids. With V trimmed by 0 bases and J by 13 bases, 5 bases remained unmatched. In DNA form, the CDR3 reads TGTGCCAGCAGTTTAGCGCTAAGGGGGCGCACCTTC. This codes for CASSLALRGRTF.

CDR3 coding DNA: TGTGCCAGCAGACCTCCGGACTGGAATGAAAAACTGTTTTTT. As protein: CASRPPDWNEKLFF. This chain joins TRBV7-9 and TRBJ1-4, with D uncertain. Looked up from germline, CDR1 is SEHNR and CDR2 is FQNEAQ (reference sequence). There are 14 residues in the CDR3. With 6 bases removed from V and 5 bases from J, the gap between germline ends came to 13 bases.

This chain joins TRBV1 and TRBJ2-5; the table names TRBD2, a call not compared with the DNA. TRBV1 has pseudogene status. The CDR3 is 16 residues long. This chain's CDR3 is CTSSQGPAGVVETQYF. The CDR3 DNA reads TGCACCAGCAGCCAAGGCCCAGCGGGAGTGGTAGAGACCCAGTACTTC.

This clone was seen only a few times. This sequence joins TRBV13 and TRBJ2-7; tentative D call: TRBD2 (6 bases). Trimming stripped 5 bases from V and 4 bases from J, with 30 bases between. The germline gives CDR1 PRHDT, CDR2 FYEKMQ (reference sequence). This CDR3 contains 19 residues. The CDR3: CASSPTSSRDWRSRYEQYF. The CDR3 bases are TGTGCCAGCAGCCCGACGAGCTCCCGGGACTGGCGGAGTAGGTACGAGCAGTACTTC.